The clone carrying this T cell receptor (beta chain) showed up just a few times. Its antigen remains unknown. Amplification of TCR beta CDR3 regions was performed using RNA transcripts as template. The HTBI primer set drove a first-round RT-PCR of the TCR CDR3. TCRdb analysed the multiplex PCR reads with MiXCR anew, one entry per CDR3 protein. In the table there are hundreds of thousands of distinct CDR3 sequences, more than 20% of which are singletons. This record belongs to a study of T cells in Graves' hyperthyroidism and ophthalmopathy. Across the whole study: Staff took peripheral blood when the initial diagnosis was made, before any treatment began. Study-wide results and limits: Most expanded thyroid clonotypes above 0.001 also appeared in blood.

Clinical Activity Scores of at least 3, NOSPECS grades of at least 4 and durations under 3 months characterized ophthalmopathy patients. The V gene end was trimmed by 2 bases and the J gene end by 7 bases; junction bases not matched to a gene: 7. Germline V gene sequence: CDR1 SGHRS, CDR2 YFSETQ. CDR3 size: 15 residues. V is TRBV5-1 and J is TRBJ2-1, with 9 bases matching TRBD2. Sequencing was performed on blood. This receptor was taken from a man in his thirties or forties with Graves' ophthalmopathy. The CDR3 region has the DNA TGCGCCAGCAGCTTCGGAGCGGGAGGAGGAAATGAGCAGTTCTTC. Translating gives CASSFGAGGGNEQFF.